This T cell receptor (beta chain) is drawn from a study of blood T cell repertoires in COVID-19. Looking at the study overall: Sources were T cells, B-cell-depleted T cells, or PBMCs; the material itself was cDNA or gDNA.

This clone was seen a single time. The method was immunoSEQ multiplex PCR; TCRdb's version includes in-frame clones alone and lacks a portion of them. This table holds a few hundred thousand clones, 90% found once. Sequencing input: peripheral blood. The sequence was obtained from a woman in her sixties or seventies with COVID-19, enrolled during active disease.

In DNA form, the CDR3 reads TGTGCCAGCAGTTTATCGAATCCCAGTTCCCAGCCCCAGCATTTT. The encoded protein is CASSLSNPSSQPQHF. This chain uses TRBV27 with TRBJ1-5; no reliable D call. V was trimmed by 0 bases and J by 7 bases, leaving 13 bases between them. This CDR3 has 15 amino acids. Germline V CDR1 and CDR2: MNHEY, SMNVEV (reference sequence).